The 17 T cell receptor beta chains below come from one sample, sequenced in a study of shared clonotypes between healthy human individuals. The repertoire was sequenced with immunoSEQ multiplex PCR; TCRdb's copy has only in-frame clones and lacks some. This sample has more than 2,000,000 clones; about 92% occur once, and the top ten carry 0.11% to 0.15%. The specimen was naive CD4+ T cells sorted from blood. Subset of the sample: CD45RA+ positively selected. Receptors originate from a man aged 18-30 years in good health.

This clone was picked up one time. This chain connects TRBV9 to TRBJ1-1; D not resolved. The length of the CDR3 is 14 residues. Germline CDR1 is SGDLS and CDR2 is YYNGEE. The V gene lost 3 bases and the J gene lost 4 bases, with 13 bases spanning the gap. CDR3 amino acids: CASSGGRVSTEAFF. DNA of the CDR3: TGTGCCAGCAGCGGAGGGAGGGTGTCCACTGAAGCTTTCTTT.

This chain uses TRBV6-1 with TRBJ1-1, with D uncertain. The CDR3 loop spans 15 amino acids. V was shortened by 3 bases and J by 0 bases, with 11 bases between the two germline ends. CDR1 and CDR2 (germline): MNHNS, SASEGT. CDR3 coding DNA: TGTGCCAGCAGTGAGCGCGCTATTTTGAACACTGAAGCTTTCTTT. This sequence encodes CASSERAILNTEAFF.

This clone was observed once. This chain's CDR3 is CAISAGGQGGDENTEAFF. The DNA for the CDR3 is TGTGCCATTTCCGCTGGGGGCCAAGGGGGCGACGAGAACACTGAAGCTTTCTTT. The chain couples TRBV18 to TRBJ1-1; 7 positions match TRBD1. Germline CDR1 is KGHSH and CDR2 is LQKENI. This CDR3 has 18 amino acids. Trimming took 10 bases from V and 1 from J; bases not matched to a gene: 21.

The CDR3 sequence: CASRMGNYGYTF. In nucleotides, the CDR3 is TGTGCCTCCAGAATGGGGAACTATGGCTACACCTTC. The chain joins TRBV28 to TRBJ1-2; the D is unclear. This CDR3 region has 12 residues. With 11 bases removed from V and 2 bases from J, the gap between germline ends came to 12 bases. Per germline, CDR1 MDHEN and CDR2 SYDVKM.

This clone was observed a single time. The chain has TRBV5-6 and TRBJ2-2, with a weak D call TRBD2 (6 bases). Trimming stripped 3 bases from V and 7 bases from J, with 13 bases between. The CDR3 runs to 14 residues. Germline loops: CDR1 SGHDT, CDR2 YYEEEE. This chain's CDR3 is CASSSRLVHGELFF. The CDR3 DNA follows: TGTGCCAGCAGCTCTAGACTAGTTCACGGGGAGCTGTTTTTT.

The rearrangement links TRBV19 to TRBJ1-5; D gene unclear. The CDR3 has 13 residues. CDR1 and CDR2 (germline): LNHDA, SQIVND (reference sequence). Between the trimmed V and J ends, which lost 3 bases and 7 bases, there was a span of 10 bases. CDR3 in amino acids: CASSMLGSQPQHF. CDR3 bases: TGTGCCAGTAGTATGCTGGGGAGCCAGCCCCAGCATTTT.

CDR3 protein: CASSLYTMNTEAFF. Written as DNA, the CDR3 is TGTGCCAGCAGCTTGTACACCATGAACACTGAAGCTTTCTTT. This chain connects TRBV5-6 to TRBJ1-1, with unresolved D. The CDR3 has 14 amino acids. CDR1 and CDR2 (germline): SGHDT, YYEEEE. Trimming removed 1 base at V and 0 bases at J, with 7 bases between.

CDR3 nucleotide sequence: TGTGCCAGCAGTACAATTTTGGGCCACGAGCAGTACTTC. This encodes CASSTILGHEQYF. The rearrangement joins TRBV27 to TRBJ2-7, with unresolved D. Deletions cut 5 bases from V and 5 bases from J, with 13 bases between. This CDR3 comprises 13 residues. Germline loops: CDR1 MNHEY, CDR2 SMNVEV (reference sequence).

The chain uses TRBV12-2 and TRBJ2-2; TRBD2, the D gene given by the table, was not confirmed from the DNA. TRBV12-2 constitutes a pseudogene. The CDR3 contains 19 residues. CDR3 sequence: CASRLARLAGVTNTGELFF. The DNA for the CDR3 is TGTGCAAGTCGCTTAGCGCGGCTAGCGGGAGTTACTAACACCGGGGAGCTGTTTTTT.

The chain joins TRBV7-2 to TRBJ2-3; D gene ambiguous. Germline values: CDR1 SGHTA, CDR2 FQGNSA. V shed 2 bases and J shed 3 bases, with 12 bases lying between them. The CDR3 has 15 amino acids. The CDR3 spells CASSLSPTKTDTQYF. The DNA for the CDR3 is TGTGCCAGCAGCTTATCCCCTACGAAGACAGATACGCAGTATTTT.

The chain recombines TRBV6-6 with TRBJ2-3, with TRBD2 as a possible D gene (6 bases). V was cut by 5 bases and J by 8 bases, with 17 bases left in between. The CDR3 length is 14 residues. CDR1 and CDR2 (germline): MNHNY, SVGAGI (reference sequence). DNA of the CDR3: TGTGCCAGCAGTCCACCCGGGGGTAGCGGTACGCAGTATTTT. Residues: CASSPPGGSGTQYF.

The chain has TRBV10-3 and TRBJ2-7, with a weak D call TRBD2 (6 bases). This CDR3 has 13 residues. V lost 3 bases and J lost 4, with 10 bases in between. Germline V gene sequence: CDR1 ENHRY, CDR2 SYGVKD. Here the CDR3 reads CAISDVAGYEQYF. The CDR3 nucleotides read TGTGCCATCAGTGACGTGGCGGGGTACGAGCAGTACTTC.

CDR3 bases: TGTGCCAGCTCACTGGACTCCCGTTTCTCTGGGGCCAACGTCCTGACTTTC. It yields the protein CASSLDSRFSGANVLTF. This sequence joins TRBV18 and TRBJ2-6, with D perhaps matching TRBD2 (5 bases). CDR3 length equals 17 residues. Trimming left V 4 bases short and J 0 bases short, with 13 bases between. Germline loops: CDR1 KGHSH, CDR2 LQKENI. Drawing the rest from reference TRBV18 and TRBJ2-6, the complete variable domain is NAGVMQNPRHLVRRRGQEARLRCSPMKGHSHVYWYRQLPEEGLKFMVYLQKENIIDESGMPKERFSAEFPKEGPSILRIQQVVRGDSAAYFCASSLDSRFSGANVLTFGAGSRLTVL.

The chain combines TRBV7-9 with TRBJ1-1; D uncertain. Germline CDR1 is SEHNR and CDR2 is FQNEAQ (reference sequence). V lost 2 bases and J lost 1, with 11 bases in between. This CDR3 has 15 amino acids. CDR3 sequence (DNA): TGTGCCAGCAGCTTAACCGGGTCGGGGAACACTGAAGCTTTCTTT. It is translated as CASSLTGSGNTEAFF. Filled out from reference TRBV7-9 and TRBJ1-1, the complete variable domain reads DTGVSQNPRHKITKRGQNVTFRCDPISEHNRLYWYRQTLGQGPEFLTYFQNEAQLEKSRLLSDRFSAERPKGSFSTLEIQRTEQGDSAMYLCASSLTGSGNTEAFFGQGTRLTVV.

CDR3: CASSVRPGSYEQYF. CDR3 DNA sequence: TGCGCCAGCAGTGTTAGGCCAGGGTCCTACGAGCAGTACTTC. This chain joins TRBV10-2 and TRBJ2-7; TRBD1 is a possible D gene (5 bases). V lost 4 bases and J lost 1, with 11 bases in between. Germline CDR1 is WSHSY and CDR2 is SAAADI. CDR3 length: 14 residues.

V and J are TRBV7-2 and TRBJ2-3; D remains unclear. The CDR3 has 13 residues. V was clipped by 1 base and J by 4 bases, with 6 bases between them. Germline CDR1 reads SGHTA; CDR2 reads FQGNSA. The CDR3 region has the DNA TGTGCCAGCAGCTTAGTACCGGCAGATACGCAGTATTTT. Protein: CASSLVPADTQYF.

V is TRBV7-2 and J is TRBJ1-2; 7 bases are a match to TRBD1. The CDR3 runs to 13 residues. Per the germline V gene, CDR1 is SGHTA and CDR2 is FQGNSA. Germline trimming cut 5 bases from V and 8 bases from J; bases unmatched to any gene: 8. In DNA, the CDR3 is TGTGCCAGCAGCACCCGACAGGGTGGAGGCTACACCTTC. This gives the protein CASSTRQGGGYTF. The entire variable domain, with the rest obtained from reference TRBV7-2 and TRBJ1-2, is as follows: GAGVSQSPSNKVTEKGKDVELRCDPISGHTALYWYRQSLGQGLEFLIYFQGNSAPDKSGLPSDRFSAERTGGSVSTLTIQRTQQEDSAVYLCASSTRQGGGYTFGSGTRLTVV.